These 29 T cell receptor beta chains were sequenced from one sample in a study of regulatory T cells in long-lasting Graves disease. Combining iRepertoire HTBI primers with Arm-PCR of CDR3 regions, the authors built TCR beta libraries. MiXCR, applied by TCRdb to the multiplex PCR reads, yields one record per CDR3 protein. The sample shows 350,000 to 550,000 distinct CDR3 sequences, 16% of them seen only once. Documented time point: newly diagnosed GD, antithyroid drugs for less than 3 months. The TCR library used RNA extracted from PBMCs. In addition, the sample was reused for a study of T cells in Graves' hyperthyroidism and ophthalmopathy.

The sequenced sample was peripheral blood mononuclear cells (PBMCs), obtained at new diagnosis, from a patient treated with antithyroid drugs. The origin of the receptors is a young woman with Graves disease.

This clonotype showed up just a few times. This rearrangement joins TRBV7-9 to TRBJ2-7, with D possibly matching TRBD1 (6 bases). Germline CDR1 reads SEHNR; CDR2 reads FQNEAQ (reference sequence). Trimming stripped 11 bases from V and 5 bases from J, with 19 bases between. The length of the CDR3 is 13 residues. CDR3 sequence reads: CAGGEQGLNEQYF. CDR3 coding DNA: TGTGCCGGCGGCGAGCAGGGGCTCAACGAGCAGTACTTC.

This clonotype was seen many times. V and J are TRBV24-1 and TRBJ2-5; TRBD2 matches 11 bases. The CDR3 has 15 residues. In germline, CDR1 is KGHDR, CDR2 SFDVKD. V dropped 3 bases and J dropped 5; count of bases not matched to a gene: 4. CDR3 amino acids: CATSDAASGRETQYF. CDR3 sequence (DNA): TGTGCCACCAGTGATGCGGCTAGCGGGAGGGAGACCCAGTACTTC.

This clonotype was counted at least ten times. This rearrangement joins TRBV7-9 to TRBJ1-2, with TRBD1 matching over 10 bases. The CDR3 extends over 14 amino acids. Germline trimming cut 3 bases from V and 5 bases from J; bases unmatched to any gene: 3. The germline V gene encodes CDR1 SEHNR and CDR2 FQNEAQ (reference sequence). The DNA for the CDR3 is TGTGCCAGCAGCTTCGCGGGACAGGGGTATGGCTACACCTTC. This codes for CASSFAGQGYGYTF.

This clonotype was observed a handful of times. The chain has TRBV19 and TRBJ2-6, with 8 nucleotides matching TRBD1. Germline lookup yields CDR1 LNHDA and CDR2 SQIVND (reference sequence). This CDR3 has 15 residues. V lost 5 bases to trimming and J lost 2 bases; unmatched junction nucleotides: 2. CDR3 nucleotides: TGTGCCAGTAGTGCACAGGGGGCTGGGGCCAACGTCCTGACTTTC. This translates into CASSAQGAGANVLTF.

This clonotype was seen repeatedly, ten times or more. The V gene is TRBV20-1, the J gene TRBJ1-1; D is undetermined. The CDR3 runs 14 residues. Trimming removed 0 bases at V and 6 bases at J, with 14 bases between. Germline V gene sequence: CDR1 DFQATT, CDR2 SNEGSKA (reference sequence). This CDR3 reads CSARDVAAGAEAFF. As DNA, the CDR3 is TGCAGTGCTAGAGATGTGGCAGCCGGGGCTGAAGCTTTCTTT.

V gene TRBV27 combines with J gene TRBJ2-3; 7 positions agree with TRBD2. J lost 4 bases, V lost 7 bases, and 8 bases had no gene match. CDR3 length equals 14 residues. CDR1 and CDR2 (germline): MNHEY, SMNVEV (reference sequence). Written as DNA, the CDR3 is TGTGCCAGCACCCCAGGCGGGAGCCCAGATACGCAGTATTTT. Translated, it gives CASTPGGSPDTQYF.

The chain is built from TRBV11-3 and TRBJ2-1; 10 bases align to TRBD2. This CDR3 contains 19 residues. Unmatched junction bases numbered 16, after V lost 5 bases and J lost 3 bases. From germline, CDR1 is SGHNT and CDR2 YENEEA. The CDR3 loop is CASSRLGTLAGAGYNEQFF. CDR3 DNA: TGTGCCAGCAGCCGGTTGGGTACCCTAGCGGGAGCAGGCTACAATGAGCAGTTCTTC.

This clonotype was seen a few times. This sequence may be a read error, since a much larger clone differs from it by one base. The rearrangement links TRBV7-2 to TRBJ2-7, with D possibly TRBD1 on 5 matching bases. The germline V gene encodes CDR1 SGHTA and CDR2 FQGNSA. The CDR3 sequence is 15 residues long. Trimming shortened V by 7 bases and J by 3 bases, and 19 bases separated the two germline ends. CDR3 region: CASTPARSQGYEQYF. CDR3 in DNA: TGTGCCAGCACCCCAGCCCGGAGTCAGGGCTACGAGCAGTACTTC.

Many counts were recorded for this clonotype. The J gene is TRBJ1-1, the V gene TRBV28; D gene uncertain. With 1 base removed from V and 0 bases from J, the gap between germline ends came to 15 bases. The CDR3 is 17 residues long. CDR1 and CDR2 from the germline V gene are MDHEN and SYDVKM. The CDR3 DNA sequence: TGTGCCAGCAGTTTATCCCTGTCCACTACCATGAACACTGAAGCTTTCTTT. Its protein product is CASSLSLSTTMNTEAFF.

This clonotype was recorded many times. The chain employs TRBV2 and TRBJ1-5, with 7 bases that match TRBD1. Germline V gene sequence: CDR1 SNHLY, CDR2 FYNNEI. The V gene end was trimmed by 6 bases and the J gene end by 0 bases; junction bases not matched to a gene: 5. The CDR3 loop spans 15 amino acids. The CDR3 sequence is CASRPTGNSNQPQHF. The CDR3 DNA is TGTGCCAGCAGACCGACAGGGAATAGCAATCAGCCCCAGCATTTT. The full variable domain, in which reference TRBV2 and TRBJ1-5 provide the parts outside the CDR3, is EPEVTQTPSHQVTQMGQEVILRCVPISNHLYFYWYRQILGQKVEFLVSFYNNEISEKSEIFDDQFSVERPDGSNFTLKIRSTKLEDSAMYFCASRPTGNSNQPQHFGDGTRLSIL.

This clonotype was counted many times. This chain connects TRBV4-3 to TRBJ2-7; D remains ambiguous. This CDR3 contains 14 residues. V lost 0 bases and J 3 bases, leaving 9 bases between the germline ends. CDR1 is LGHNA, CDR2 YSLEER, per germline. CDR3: CASSQDDGFYEQYF. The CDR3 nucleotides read TGCGCCAGCAGCCAAGATGACGGATTCTACGAGCAGTACTTC.

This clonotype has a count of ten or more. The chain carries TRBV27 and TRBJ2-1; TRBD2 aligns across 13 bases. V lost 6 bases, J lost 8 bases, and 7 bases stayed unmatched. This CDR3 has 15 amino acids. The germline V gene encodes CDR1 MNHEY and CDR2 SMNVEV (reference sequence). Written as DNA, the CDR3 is TGTGCCAGCAGCTGGGGACTAGCGGGGAACGATGAGCAGTTCTTC. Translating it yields CASSWGLAGNDEQFF.

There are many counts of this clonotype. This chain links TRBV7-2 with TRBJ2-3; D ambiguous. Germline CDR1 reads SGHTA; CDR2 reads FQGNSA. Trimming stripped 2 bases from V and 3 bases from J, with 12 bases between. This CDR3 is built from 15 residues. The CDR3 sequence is CASSLSLIGTDTQYF. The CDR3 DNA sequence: TGTGCCAGCAGCTTATCCTTAATAGGGACAGATACGCAGTATTTT.

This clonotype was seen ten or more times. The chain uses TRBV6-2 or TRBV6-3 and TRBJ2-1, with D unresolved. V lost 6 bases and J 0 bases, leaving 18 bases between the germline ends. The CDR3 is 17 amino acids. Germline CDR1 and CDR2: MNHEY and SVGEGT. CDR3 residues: CASRTDRADGSYNEQFF. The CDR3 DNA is TGTGCCAGCAGAACGGACCGAGCAGATGGCTCCTACAATGAGCAGTTCTTC.

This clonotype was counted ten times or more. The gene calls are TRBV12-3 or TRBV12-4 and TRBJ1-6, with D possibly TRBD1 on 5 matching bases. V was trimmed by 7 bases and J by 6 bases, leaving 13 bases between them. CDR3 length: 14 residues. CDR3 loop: CASNSGTFNSPLHF. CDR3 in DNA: TGTGCCAGCAACTCCGGGACGTTTAATTCACCCCTCCACTTT.

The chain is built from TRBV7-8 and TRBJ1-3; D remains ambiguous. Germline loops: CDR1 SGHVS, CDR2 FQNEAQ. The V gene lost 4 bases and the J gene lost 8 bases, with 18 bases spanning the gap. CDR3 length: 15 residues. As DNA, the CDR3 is TGTGCCAGCAGCTCCCCTCGACCTGACGGGGACACCATATATTTT. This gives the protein CASSSPRPDGDTIYF.

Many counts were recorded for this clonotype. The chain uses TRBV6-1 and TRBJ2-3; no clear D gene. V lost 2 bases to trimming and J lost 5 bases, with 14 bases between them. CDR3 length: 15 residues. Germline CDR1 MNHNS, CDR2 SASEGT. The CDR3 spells CASSEMIQRGDTQYF. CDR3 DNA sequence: TGTGCCAGCAGTGAAATGATCCAGCGTGGAGATACGCAGTATTTT.

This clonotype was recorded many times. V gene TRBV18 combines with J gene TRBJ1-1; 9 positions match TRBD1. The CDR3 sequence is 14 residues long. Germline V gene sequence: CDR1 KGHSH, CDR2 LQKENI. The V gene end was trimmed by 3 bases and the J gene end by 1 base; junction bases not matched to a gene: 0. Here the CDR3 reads CASSPTGGNTEAFF. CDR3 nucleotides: TGTGCCAGCTCACCGACAGGGGGGAACACTGAAGCTTTCTTT.

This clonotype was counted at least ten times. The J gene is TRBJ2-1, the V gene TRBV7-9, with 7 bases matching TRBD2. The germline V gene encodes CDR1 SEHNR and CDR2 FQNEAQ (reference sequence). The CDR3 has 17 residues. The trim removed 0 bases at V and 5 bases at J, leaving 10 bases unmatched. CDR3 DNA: TGTGCCAGCAGCTTAGCAGGATCTGGCGGACTAGACAATGAGCAGTTCTTC. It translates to CASSLAGSGGLDNEQFF.

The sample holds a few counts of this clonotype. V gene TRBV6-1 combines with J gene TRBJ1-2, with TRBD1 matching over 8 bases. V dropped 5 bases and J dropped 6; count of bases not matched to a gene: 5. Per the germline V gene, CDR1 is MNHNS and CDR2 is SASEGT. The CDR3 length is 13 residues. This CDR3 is CASSPQGADGYTF. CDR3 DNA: TGTGCCAGCAGTCCTCAGGGGGCGGATGGCTACACCTTC.

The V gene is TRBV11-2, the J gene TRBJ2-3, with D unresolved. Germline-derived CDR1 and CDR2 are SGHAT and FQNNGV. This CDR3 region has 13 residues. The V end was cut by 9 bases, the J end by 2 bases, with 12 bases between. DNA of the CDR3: TGTGCCAGTGGGTTTGGAAACACAGATACGCAGTATTTT. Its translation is CASGFGNTDTQYF.

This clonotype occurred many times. The CDR3 sequence: CASAAVEETQYF. For the CDR3, the DNA is TGTGCCAGCGCCGCGGTTGAGGAGACCCAGTACTTC. The chain uses TRBV12-3 or TRBV12-4 and TRBJ2-5, with unresolved D. The V end was cut by 8 bases, the J end by 5 bases, with 12 bases between. The CDR3 runs to 12 residues.

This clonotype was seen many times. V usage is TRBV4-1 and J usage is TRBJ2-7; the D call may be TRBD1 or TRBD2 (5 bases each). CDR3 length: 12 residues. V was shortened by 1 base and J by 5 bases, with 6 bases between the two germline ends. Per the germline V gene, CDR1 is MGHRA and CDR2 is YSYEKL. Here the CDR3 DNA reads TGCGCCAGCAGCCAAGGGGACGACGAGCAGTACTTC. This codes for CASSQGDDEQYF.

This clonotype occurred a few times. CDR3 region: CASSTLDRVANYGYTF. Written as DNA, the CDR3 is TGTGCCAGCAGTACCCTAGACAGGGTAGCCAACTATGGCTACACCTTC. The chain employs TRBV27 and TRBJ1-2; 7 nucleotides align to TRBD1. The V gene's germline CDR1 is MNHEY and CDR2 SMNVEV (reference sequence). V lost 5 bases to trimming and J lost 2 bases; unmatched junction nucleotides: 11. The CDR3 covers 16 residues.

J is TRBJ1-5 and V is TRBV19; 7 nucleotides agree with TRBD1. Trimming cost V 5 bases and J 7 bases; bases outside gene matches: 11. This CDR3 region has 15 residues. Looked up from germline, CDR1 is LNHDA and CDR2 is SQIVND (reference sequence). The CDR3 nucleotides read TGTGCCAGTAGTCTCCCGACAGGGCTGGGACAGCCCCAGCATTTT. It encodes CASSLPTGLGQPQHF.

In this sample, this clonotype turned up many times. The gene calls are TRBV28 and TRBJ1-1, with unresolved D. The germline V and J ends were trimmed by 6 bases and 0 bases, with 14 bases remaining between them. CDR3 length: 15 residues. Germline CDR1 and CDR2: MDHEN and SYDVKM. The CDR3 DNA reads TGTGCCAGCAGCCGGGTACAGAGCATGAACACTGAAGCTTTCTTT. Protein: CASSRVQSMNTEAFF.

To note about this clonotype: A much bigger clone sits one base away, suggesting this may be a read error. Here the CDR3 DNA reads TGTGCCAGTAGAGCCGGGACTAGTCGTTCGAATGAGCAGTACTTC. Its protein is CASRAGTSRSNEQYF. The V and J genes are TRBV2 and TRBJ2-4, with 8 bases fitting TRBD2. This CDR3 is 15 amino acids long. Germline CDR1 is SNHLY and CDR2 is FYNNEI. The V gene end was trimmed by 9 bases and the J gene end by 13 bases; junction bases not matched to a gene: 20.

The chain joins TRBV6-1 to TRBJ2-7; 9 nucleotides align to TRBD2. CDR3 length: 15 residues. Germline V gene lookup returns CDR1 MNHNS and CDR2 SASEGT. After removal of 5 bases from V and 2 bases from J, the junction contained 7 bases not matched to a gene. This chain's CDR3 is CASSISGRTTYEQYF. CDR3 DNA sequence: TGTGCCAGCAGTATCAGCGGGAGGACGACCTACGAGCAGTACTTC.

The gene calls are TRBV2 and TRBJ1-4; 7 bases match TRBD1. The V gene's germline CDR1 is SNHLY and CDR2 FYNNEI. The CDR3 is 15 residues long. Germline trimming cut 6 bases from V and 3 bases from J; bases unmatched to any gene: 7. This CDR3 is CASSYDRAANEKLFF. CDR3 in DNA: TGTGCCAGCAGCTATGACAGGGCTGCTAATGAAAAACTGTTTTTT.